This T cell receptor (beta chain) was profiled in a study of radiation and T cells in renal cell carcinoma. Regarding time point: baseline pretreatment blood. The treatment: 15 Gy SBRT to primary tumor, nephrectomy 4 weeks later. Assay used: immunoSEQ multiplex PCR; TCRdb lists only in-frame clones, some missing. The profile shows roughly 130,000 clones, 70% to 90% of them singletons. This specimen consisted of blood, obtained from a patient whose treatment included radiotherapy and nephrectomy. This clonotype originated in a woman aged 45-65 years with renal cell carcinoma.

As DNA, the CDR3 is TGTGCCAGCAGCGACTCGGGACAGGGATTGGATTCACCCCTCCACTTT. It codes for CASSDSGQGLDSPLHF. The V and J genes are TRBV5-6 and TRBJ1-6, with 9 bases lining up with TRBD1. Germline V gene data show CDR1 as SGHDT and CDR2 as YYEEEE. The V gene end was trimmed by 4 bases and the J gene end by 8 bases; junction bases not matched to a gene: 10. The CDR3 runs to 16 residues. Full variable domain (remainder filled in from reference TRBV5-6 and TRBJ1-6): DAGVTQSPTHLIKTRGQQVTLRCSPKSGHDTVSWYQQALGQGPQFIFQYYEEEERQRGNFPDRFSGHQFPNYSSELNVNALLLGDSALYLCASSDSGQGLDSPLHFGNGTRLTVT.